The entry that follows covers one T cell receptor (beta chain) sequence. Its antigen remains unidentified. This sample was taken from a study of cytomegalovirus exposure and HLA in healthy donors. V was pared by 2 bases and J by 10 bases, with 12 bases between. This CDR3 region has 13 residues. CDR1 is MNHNS, CDR2 SASEGT, per germline. Findings of the study overall: HLA allele associations emerged for 17,000 or so TCR beta sequences in a later analysis, at 0.05 false discovery rate.

At the time of sampling, donors were nominally healthy, though unrecorded immune exposures were likely. 60 Vbeta and 13 Jbeta primers were used in PCR. The repertoire was sequenced with immunoSEQ multiplex PCR; TCRdb's copy has only in-frame clones and lacks some. The sample lists 200,000 to 250,000 clones, over 75% occurring once. The genes are TRBV6-1 and TRBJ2-1; the D is unclear. Material for sequencing was PBMCs. The receptor's source is a woman aged 45 to 65 in good health and CMV-seropositive. Here the CDR3 reads CASSERNNREQFF. The CDR3 bases are TGTGCCAGCAGTGAAAGGAATAACAGAGAGCAGTTCTTC.